These 17 T cell receptor beta chains came from one sample sequenced in a study of beta chain features in type 1 diabetes. Expressed TCRB transcripts were sequenced because the isolated RNA had all been reverse transcribed beforehand. Libraries were prepared by immunoSEQ multiplex PCR; TCRdb keeps only in-frame clonotypes and omits some of them. The table includes some 180,000 clones, approximately 13% detected once. The sample taken for sequencing was central memory CD4+ T cells from blood. Source of these receptors: a woman aged 18-30 years in good health.

This clone showed up just a few times. The chain joins TRBV7-9 to TRBJ2-2, with D perhaps TRBD2 (5 bases). CDR3 size: 15 residues. V shed 3 bases and J shed 2 bases, with 10 bases lying between them. The germline CDR1 and CDR2 sequences are SEHNR and FQNEAQ (reference sequence). CDR3 sequence reads: CASSFVGKNTGELFF. In nucleotides, the CDR3 is TGTGCCAGCAGCTTCGTCGGGAAAAACACCGGGGAGCTGTTTTTT.

There are a few counts of this clone. The chain is built from TRBV19 and TRBJ1-2; weak D call: TRBD1 (6 bases). Germline V CDR1 and CDR2: LNHDA, SQIVND (reference sequence). The CDR3 contains 15 residues. Trimming removed 3 bases at V and 4 bases at J, with 15 bases between. CDR3 coding DNA: TGTGCCAGTAGTATTCCTGACAGGTCGTTCTATGGCTACACCTTC. Residues: CASSIPDRSFYGYTF.

This sequence joins TRBV7-2 and TRBJ2-7; 8 positions agree with TRBD1. The CDR3 extends over 16 amino acids. The germline CDR1 and CDR2 sequences are SGHTA and FQGNSA. The V gene end was trimmed by 4 bases and the J gene end by 0 bases; junction bases not matched to a gene: 8. Here the CDR3 reads CASSSSRTGSSYEQYF. The CDR3 coding sequence is TGTGCCAGCAGCTCTTCCAGGACAGGGAGCTCCTACGAGCAGTACTTC.

This rearrangement joins TRBV4-2 to TRBJ2-7; possibly TRBD2 for D (6 bases). From germline, CDR1 is LGHNA and CDR2 YNFKEQ. The CDR3 loop spans 15 amino acids. V lost 1 base and J 0 bases, leaving 10 bases between the germline ends. CDR3 region: CASSQGGADSYEQYF. CDR3 DNA: TGTGCCAGCAGCCAAGGCGGGGCGGACTCCTACGAGCAGTACTTC.

As regards this clone: The sample carries other DNA sequences with the same CDR3. The chain couples TRBV30 to TRBJ1-1; the D gene is possibly TRBD1 (6 bases). From germline, CDR1 is GTSNPN and CDR2 SVGIG (reference sequence). This CDR3 has 13 amino acids. V lost 2 bases and J 1 base, leaving 8 bases between the germline ends. DNA of the CDR3: TGTGCCTGGAGTCCCAGGGGGAACACTGAAGCTTTCTTT. Its translation is CAWSPRGNTEAFF.

This clone was picked up a small number of times. The chain links TRBV5-4 to TRBJ1-2; D gene uncertain. V lost 0 bases to trimming and J lost 3 bases, with 6 bases between them. This CDR3 contains 13 residues. Germline CDR1 is SGHNT and CDR2 is YYREEE (reference sequence). The CDR3 DNA reads as TGTGCCAGCAGCTTGGACAGACACTATGGCTACACCTTC. This translates into CASSLDRHYGYTF.

This clone has only a few counts. The chain uses TRBV6-4 and TRBJ2-1, with 11 bases identical to TRBD1. Germline V gene lookup returns CDR1 MRHNA and CDR2 SNTAGT. V trimming: 2 bases; J trimming: 9 bases; junction bases outside the gene matches: 9. The CDR3 is 16 amino acids. The CDR3 protein is CASSDVGQGDSREQFF. As DNA, the CDR3 is TGTGCCAGCAGTGACGTGGGACAGGGGGACTCTCGTGAGCAGTTCTTC.

J is TRBJ1-2 and V is TRBV10-3; D gene unclear. V lost 2 bases and J 4 bases, leaving 11 bases between the germline ends. The V gene's germline CDR1 is ENHRY and CDR2 SYGVKD. The CDR3 extends over 14 amino acids. Here the CDR3 reads CAISEGRQRYGYTF. The CDR3 DNA reads as TGTGCCATCAGTGAGGGTAGGCAGCGCTATGGCTACACCTTC.

There are a few counts of this clone. This chain links TRBV19 with TRBJ1-2; 12 positions agree with TRBD1. V gave up 6 bases and J gave up 8 bases; unmatched junction bases: 4. The CDR3 runs to 13 residues. Germline CDR1 is LNHDA and CDR2 is SQIVND (reference sequence). CDR3: CASRGTGGRGYTF. Here the CDR3 DNA reads TGTGCCAGTAGGGGGACAGGGGGCCGCGGCTACACCTTC.

This clone has just a few counts. The V and J genes are TRBV5-1 and TRBJ2-5, with D possibly TRBD2 on 5 matching bases. The CDR3 loop spans 14 amino acids. With 0 bases removed from V and 4 bases from J, the gap between germline ends came to 10 bases. Germline V gene data show CDR1 as SGHRS and CDR2 as YFSETQ. This CDR3 reads CASSLGTAGETQYF. For the CDR3, the DNA is TGCGCCAGCAGCTTGGGAACGGCGGGAGAGACCCAGTACTTC.

The chain carries TRBV6-1 and TRBJ1-5; D not certain. CDR3 size: 12 residues. V was shortened by 10 bases and J by 2 bases, with 9 bases between the two germline ends. CDR1 and CDR2 (germline): MNHNS, SASEGT. The CDR3 loop is CATRRGNQPQHF. The CDR3 DNA sequence: TGTGCCACCCGGAGGGGCAATCAGCCCCAGCATTTT.

The J gene is TRBJ1-1, the V gene TRBV28, with 7 nucleotides matching TRBD1. V lost 7 bases to trimming and J lost 1 base; unmatched junction nucleotides: 6. Germline CDR1 reads MDHEN; CDR2 reads SYDVKM. CDR3 length: 14 residues. This chain's CDR3 is CASTPGTANTEAFF. CDR3 DNA sequence: TGTGCCAGCACCCCCGGGACAGCGAACACTGAAGCTTTCTTT.

The genes are TRBV6-6 and TRBJ2-1; 10 bases line up with TRBD2. The J segment lost 8 bases and the V segment lost 6 bases, leaving 7 bases of the junction unmatched. CDR3 size: 14 residues. Germline CDR1 MNHNY, CDR2 SVGAGI (reference sequence). DNA for the CDR3: TGTGCCAGCAGCCCGCCGGGACTAGCGTATGAGCAGTTCTTC. This gives the protein CASSPPGLAYEQFF.

This clone turned up a few times. CDR3 region: CASSYEPPGTRSSYEQYF. The CDR3, as DNA: TGTGCCAGCAGTTACGAGCCGCCAGGGACTAGGAGCTCCTACGAGCAGTACTTC. The chain recombines TRBV27 with TRBJ2-7; TRBD2 matches at 8 bases. V lost 4 bases and J lost 0; bases outside the gene matches: 14. The CDR3 loop spans 18 amino acids. Germline V lookup: CDR1 MNHEY, CDR2 SMNVEV (reference sequence).

This rearrangement joins TRBV2 to TRBJ2-7; 7 bases match TRBD1. The ends lost 8 bases at V and 0 bases at J; junction bases unmatched: 1. This CDR3 region has 12 residues. CDR1 is SNHLY and CDR2 is FYNNEI in the germline V gene. In DNA, the CDR3 is TGTGCCAGCCGGGACAGCTCCTACGAGCAGTACTTC. This encodes CASRDSSYEQYF.

The chain uses TRBV9 and TRBJ2-5; 9 bases line up with TRBD2. CDR1 is SGDLS and CDR2 is YYNGEE in the germline V gene. The V segment lost 0 bases and the J segment 1 base; nucleotides outside the gene matches: 4. This CDR3 is 16 amino acids long. CDR3 DNA sequence: TGTGCCAGCAGCGTAGGGCCTAGCGGGGTCCAAGAGACCCAGTACTTC. This sequence encodes CASSVGPSGVQETQYF. The complete variable domain, with remaining parts taken from reference TRBV9 and TRBJ2-5, reads DSGVTQTPKHLITATGQRVTLRCSPRSGDLSVYWYQQSLDQGLQFLIQYYNGEERAKGNILERFSAQQFPDLHSELNLSSLELGDSALYFCASSVGPSGVQETQYFGPGTRLLVL.

The J gene is TRBJ2-2, the V gene TRBV5-4; tentatively, D is TRBD2 (6 bases). The CDR3 is made up of 15 amino acids. V shed 5 bases and J shed 0 bases, with 11 bases lying between them. Germline assignment: CDR1 SGHNT and CDR2 YYREEE (reference sequence). CDR3 in amino acids: CASRVGSPNTGELFF. DNA for the CDR3: TGTGCCAGCAGGGTCGGGAGCCCGAACACCGGGGAGCTGTTTTTT.